The sequence of this TCR beta chain was determined in a study of OX40 agonist ivuxolimab in advanced cancers. Overall study context: Every patient in dose escalation had hepatocellular carcinoma, melanoma, renal cell or head and neck cancer.

The study's findings and limits: Some of the lowest clonal expansion was seen in partial responders at 0.1-3.0 mg/kg. The specificity for antigen of the expanded peripheral T cells was not determined.

Peripheral blood came from all dose cohorts at three timepoints. On this clone: Its antigen is unidentified.

Repertoires were generated with immunoSEQ multiplex PCR, while TCRdb's copy carries only in-frame clones and drops some. The sample lists tens of thousands of clones; around 84% were seen once. The CDR3 spans 12 residues. Germline V gene lookup returns CDR1 MDHEN and CDR2 SYDVKM. Trimming shortened V by 6 bases and J by 6 bases, and 9 bases separated the two germline ends. The J gene is TRBJ1-5, the V gene TRBV28, with D possibly being TRBD1 (5 bases). The receptor's source is an adult with an advanced solid tumor such as melanoma, head and neck, liver or kidney cancer. The material was CD4+ or CD8+ T cells sorted from blood, obtained in a trial of the OX40 agonist ivuxolimab. CDR3 in DNA: TGTGCCAGCAGACCCGGGGGTCAGCCCCAGCATTTT. Protein product: CASRPGGQPQHF. The full variable domain, rest sourced from reference TRBV28 and TRBJ1-5, is DVKVTQSSRYLVKRTGEKVFLECVQDMDHENMFWYRQDPGLGLRLIYFSYDVKMKEKGDIPEGYSVSREKKERFSLILESASTNQTSMYLCASRPGGQPQHFGDGTRLSIL.